This T cell receptor (beta chain) was recovered during a study of cytomegalovirus exposure and HLA in healthy donors. The PCR was carried out with 60 Vbeta primers and 13 Jbeta primers. Produced via immunoSEQ multiplex PCR; TCRdb's table is partial and in-frame only. The data hold some 200,000 clones, with 65% to 90% observed a single time. This CDR3 spans 15 amino acids. Between the trimmed V and J ends, which lost 5 bases and 0 bases, there was a span of 11 bases. Germline CDR1 is SGHTA and CDR2 is FQGNSA. Sequenced: PBMCs. This TCR came from a man in his forties in good health and CMV-seropositive. The V call is TRBV7-2, the J call TRBJ2-1, with D unresolved. The DNA for the CDR3 is TGTGCCAGCAGCGAAGAAGCAACCTCCTACAATGAGCAGTTCTTC. Protein sequence: CASSEEATSYNEQFF.